This T cell receptor (beta chain) was sequenced during a study of blood T cell repertoires in COVID-19. On the study more broadly: T cells, B-cell-depleted T cells, or PBMCs supplied cDNA or gDNA.

The germline V gene has CDR1 LNHDA and CDR2 SQIVND (reference sequence). The CDR3 is made up of 15 amino acids. Trimming left V 4 bases short and J 3 bases short, with 15 bases between. The authors' processing: Nucleated cell counts were estimated from reference gene primer amplification. Sequencing used immunoSEQ multiplex PCR; TCRdb keeps in-frame clones, though not all of them. D and trimming were read from the DNA, whereas the V and J calls and clone size are those reported in that table. This sample carries under 250,000 clones, around four fifths of them seen once, and the ten largest clones take 5.1%.

This TCR came from an older woman who had recovered from COVID-19. The V call is TRBV19, the J call TRBJ1-2; D is possibly TRBD1 (6 bases). Material for sequencing was peripheral blood. CDR3: CASSSQAGQHYGYTF. Here the CDR3 DNA reads TGTGCCAGTAGTAGCCAAGCTGGACAGCACTATGGCTACACCTTC.